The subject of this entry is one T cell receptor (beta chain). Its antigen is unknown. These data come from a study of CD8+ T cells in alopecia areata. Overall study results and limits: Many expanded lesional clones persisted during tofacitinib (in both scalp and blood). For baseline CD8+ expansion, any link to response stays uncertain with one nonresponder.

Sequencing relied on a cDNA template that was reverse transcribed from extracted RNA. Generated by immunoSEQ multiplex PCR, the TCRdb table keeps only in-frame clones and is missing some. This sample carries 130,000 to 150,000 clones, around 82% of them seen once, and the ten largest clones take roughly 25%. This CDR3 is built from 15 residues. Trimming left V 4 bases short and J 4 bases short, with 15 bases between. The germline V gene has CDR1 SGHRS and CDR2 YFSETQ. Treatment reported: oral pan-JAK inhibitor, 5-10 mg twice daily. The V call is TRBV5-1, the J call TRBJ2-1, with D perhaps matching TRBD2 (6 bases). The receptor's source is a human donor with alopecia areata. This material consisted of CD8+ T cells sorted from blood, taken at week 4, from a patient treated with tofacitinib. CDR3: CASSGTAATYNEQFF. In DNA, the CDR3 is TGCGCCAGCAGCGGGACTGCGGCCACTTACAATGAGCAGTTCTTC.